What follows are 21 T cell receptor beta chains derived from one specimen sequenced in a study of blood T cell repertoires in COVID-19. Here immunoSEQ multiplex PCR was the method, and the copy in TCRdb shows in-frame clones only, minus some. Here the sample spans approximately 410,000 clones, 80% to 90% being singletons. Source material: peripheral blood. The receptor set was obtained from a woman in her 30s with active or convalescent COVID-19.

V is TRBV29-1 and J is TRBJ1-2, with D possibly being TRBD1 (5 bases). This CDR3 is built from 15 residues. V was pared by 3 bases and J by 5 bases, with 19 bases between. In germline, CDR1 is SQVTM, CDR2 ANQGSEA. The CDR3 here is CSVDSLSGQGYGYTF. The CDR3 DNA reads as TGCAGCGTTGATAGCCTGTCGGGCCAGGGTTATGGCTACACCTTC.

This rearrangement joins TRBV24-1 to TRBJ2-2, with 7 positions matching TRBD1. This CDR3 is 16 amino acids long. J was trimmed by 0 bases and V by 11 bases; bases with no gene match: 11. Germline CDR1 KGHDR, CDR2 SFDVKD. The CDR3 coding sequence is TGTGCCAGCGACAGGGTGGCTACCTCGAACACCGGGGAGCTGTTTTTT. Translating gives CASDRVATSNTGELFF.

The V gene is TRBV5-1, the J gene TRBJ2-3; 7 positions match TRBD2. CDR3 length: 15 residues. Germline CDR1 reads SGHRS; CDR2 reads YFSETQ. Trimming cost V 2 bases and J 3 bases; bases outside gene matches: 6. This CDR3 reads CASSFRGSGTDTQYF. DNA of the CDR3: TGCGCCAGCAGCTTTCGCGGGAGCGGTACAGATACGCAGTATTTT.

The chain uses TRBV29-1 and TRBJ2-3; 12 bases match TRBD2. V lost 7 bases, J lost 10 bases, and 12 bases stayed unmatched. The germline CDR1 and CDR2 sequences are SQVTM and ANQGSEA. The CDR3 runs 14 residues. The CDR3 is CSATGASGGAAQYF. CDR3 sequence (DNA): TGCAGCGCCACCGGAGCTAGCGGGGGGGCGGCGCAGTATTTT.

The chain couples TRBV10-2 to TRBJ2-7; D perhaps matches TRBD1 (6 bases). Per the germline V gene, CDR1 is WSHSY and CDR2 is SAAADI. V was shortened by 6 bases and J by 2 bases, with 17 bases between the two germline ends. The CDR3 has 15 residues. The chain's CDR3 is CASSQYRESPYEQYF. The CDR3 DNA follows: TGCGCCAGCAGCCAATACAGGGAATCCCCCTACGAGCAGTACTTC.

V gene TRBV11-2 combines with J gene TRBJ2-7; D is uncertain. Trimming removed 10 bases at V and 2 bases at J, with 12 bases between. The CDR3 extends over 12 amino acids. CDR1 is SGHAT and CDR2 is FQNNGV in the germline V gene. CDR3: CATHPVAYEQYF. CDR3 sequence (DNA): TGTGCCACCCATCCAGTGGCCTACGAGCAGTACTTC.

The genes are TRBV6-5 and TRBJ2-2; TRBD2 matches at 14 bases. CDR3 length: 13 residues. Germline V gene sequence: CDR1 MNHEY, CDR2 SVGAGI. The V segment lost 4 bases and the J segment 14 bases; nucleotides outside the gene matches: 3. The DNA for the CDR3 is TGTGCCAGCAGTTCGACTAGCGGGAGGGGTCTGTTTTTT. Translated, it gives CASSSTSGRGLFF.

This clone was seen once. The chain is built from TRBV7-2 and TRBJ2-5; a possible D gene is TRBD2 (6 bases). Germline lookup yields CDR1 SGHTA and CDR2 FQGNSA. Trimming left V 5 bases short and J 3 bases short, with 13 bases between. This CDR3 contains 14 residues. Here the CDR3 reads CASSEGTYEETQYF. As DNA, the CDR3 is TGTGCCAGCAGCGAGGGGACTTACGAAGAGACCCAGTACTTC.

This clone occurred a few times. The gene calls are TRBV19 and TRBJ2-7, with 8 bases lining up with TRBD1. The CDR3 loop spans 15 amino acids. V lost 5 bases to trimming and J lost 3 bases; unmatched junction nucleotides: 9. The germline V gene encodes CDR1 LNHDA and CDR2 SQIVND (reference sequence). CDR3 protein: CASSPSPGQDYEQYF. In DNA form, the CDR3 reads TGTGCCAGTAGTCCCTCTCCGGGACAGGACTACGAGCAGTACTTC. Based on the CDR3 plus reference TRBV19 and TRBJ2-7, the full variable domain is DGGITQSPKYLFRKEGQNVTLSCEQNLNHDAMYWYRQDPGQGLRLIYYSQIVNDFQKGDIAEGYSVSREKKESFPLTVTSAQKNPTAFYLCASSPSPGQDYEQYFGPGTRLTVT.

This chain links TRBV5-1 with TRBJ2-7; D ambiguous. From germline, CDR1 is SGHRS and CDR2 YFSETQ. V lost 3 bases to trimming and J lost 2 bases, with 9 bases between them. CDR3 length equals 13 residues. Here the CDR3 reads CASSWSLAYEQYF. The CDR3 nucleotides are TGCGCCAGCAGCTGGAGCTTGGCCTACGAGCAGTACTTC. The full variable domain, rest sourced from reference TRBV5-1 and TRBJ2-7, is KAGVTQTPRYLIKTRGQQVTLSCSPISGHRSVSWYQQTPGQGLQFLFEYFSETQRNKGNFPGRFSGRQFSNSRSEMNVSTLELGDSALYLCASSWSLAYEQYFGPGTRLTVT.

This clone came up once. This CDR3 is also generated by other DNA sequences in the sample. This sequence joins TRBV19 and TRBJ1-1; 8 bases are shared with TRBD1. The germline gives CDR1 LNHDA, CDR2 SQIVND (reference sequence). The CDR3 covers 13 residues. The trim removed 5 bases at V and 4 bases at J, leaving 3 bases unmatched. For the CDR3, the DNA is TGTGCCAGTAGTTTGGACAGGGCCACTGAAGCTTTCTTT. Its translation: CASSLDRATEAFF.

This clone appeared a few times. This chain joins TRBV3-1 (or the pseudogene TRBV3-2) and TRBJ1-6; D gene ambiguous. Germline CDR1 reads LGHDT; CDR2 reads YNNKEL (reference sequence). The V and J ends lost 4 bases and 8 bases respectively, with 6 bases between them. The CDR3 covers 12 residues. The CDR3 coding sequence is TGTGCCAGCAGCCTTGACTATTCACCCCTCCACTTT. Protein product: CASSLDYSPLHF.

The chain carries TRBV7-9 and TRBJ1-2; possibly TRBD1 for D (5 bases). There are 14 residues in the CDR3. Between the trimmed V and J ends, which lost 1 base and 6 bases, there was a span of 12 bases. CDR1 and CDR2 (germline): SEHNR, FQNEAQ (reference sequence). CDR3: CASSLDRPSDGYTF. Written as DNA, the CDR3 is TGTGCCAGCAGCTTAGACAGGCCTTCGGATGGCTACACCTTC.

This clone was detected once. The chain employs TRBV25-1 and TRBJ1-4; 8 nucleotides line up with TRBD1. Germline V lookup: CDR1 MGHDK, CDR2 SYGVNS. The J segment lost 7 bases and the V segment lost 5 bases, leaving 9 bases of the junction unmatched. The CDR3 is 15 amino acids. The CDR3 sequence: CASSRPGQVREKLFF. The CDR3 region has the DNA TGTGCCAGCAGTAGACCGGGACAGGTTCGTGAAAAACTGTTTTTT.

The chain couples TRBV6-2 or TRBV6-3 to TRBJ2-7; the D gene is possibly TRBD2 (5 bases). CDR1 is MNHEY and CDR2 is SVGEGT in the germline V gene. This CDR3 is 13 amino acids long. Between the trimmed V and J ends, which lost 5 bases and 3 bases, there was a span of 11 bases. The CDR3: CASSPSRDYEQYF. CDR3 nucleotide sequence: TGTGCCAGCAGTCCATCGAGGGACTACGAGCAGTACTTC.

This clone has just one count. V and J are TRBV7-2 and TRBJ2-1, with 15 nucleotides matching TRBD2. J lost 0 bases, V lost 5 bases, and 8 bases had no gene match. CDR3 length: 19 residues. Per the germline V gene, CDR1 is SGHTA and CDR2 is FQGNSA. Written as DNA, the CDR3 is TGTGCCAGCAGCCCGCGAGGGACTAGCGGGGGGAGCTCCTACAATGAGCAGTTCTTC. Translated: CASSPRGTSGGSSYNEQFF. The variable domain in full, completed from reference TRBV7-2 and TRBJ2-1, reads GAGVSQSPSNKVTEKGKDVELRCDPISGHTALYWYRQSLGQGLEFLIYFQGNSAPDKSGLPSDRFSAERTGGSVSTLTIQRTQQEDSAVYLCASSPRGTSGGSSYNEQFFGPGTRLTVL.

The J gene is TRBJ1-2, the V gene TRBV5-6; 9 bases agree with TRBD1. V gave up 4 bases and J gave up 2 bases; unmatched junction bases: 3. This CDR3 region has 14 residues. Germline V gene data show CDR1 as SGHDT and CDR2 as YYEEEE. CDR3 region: CASSPGTGNYGYTF. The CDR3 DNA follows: TGTGCCAGCAGCCCCGGGACAGGGAACTATGGCTACACCTTC.

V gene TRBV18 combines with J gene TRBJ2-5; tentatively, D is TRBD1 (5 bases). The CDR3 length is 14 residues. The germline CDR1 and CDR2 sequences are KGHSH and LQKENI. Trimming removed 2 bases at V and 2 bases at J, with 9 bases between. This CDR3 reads CASSPGAVQETQYF. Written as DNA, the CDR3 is TGTGCCAGCTCACCAGGGGCCGTTCAAGAGACCCAGTACTTC.

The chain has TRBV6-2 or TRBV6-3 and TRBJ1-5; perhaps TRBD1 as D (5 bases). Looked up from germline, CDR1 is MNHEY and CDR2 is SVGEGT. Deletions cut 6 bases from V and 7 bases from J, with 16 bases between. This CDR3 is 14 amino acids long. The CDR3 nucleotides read TGTGCCAGCAGCCGGACCGGGACTCAACAGCCCCAGCATTTT. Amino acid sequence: CASSRTGTQQPQHF.

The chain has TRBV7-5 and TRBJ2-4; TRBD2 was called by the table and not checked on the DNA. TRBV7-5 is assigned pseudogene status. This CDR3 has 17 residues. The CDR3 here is CVRSVKGAGAGKNIQYF. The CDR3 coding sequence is TGTGTCAGAAGCGTCAAAGGGGCGGGGGCAGGAAAAAACATTCAGTACTTC.

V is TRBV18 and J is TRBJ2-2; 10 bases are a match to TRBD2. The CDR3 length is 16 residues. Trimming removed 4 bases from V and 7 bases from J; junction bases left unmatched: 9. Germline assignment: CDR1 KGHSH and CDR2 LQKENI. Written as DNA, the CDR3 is TGTGCCAGCTCACTACCGGGACTAGCGCAGATCGGGGAGCTGTTTTTT. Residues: CASSLPGLAQIGELFF.